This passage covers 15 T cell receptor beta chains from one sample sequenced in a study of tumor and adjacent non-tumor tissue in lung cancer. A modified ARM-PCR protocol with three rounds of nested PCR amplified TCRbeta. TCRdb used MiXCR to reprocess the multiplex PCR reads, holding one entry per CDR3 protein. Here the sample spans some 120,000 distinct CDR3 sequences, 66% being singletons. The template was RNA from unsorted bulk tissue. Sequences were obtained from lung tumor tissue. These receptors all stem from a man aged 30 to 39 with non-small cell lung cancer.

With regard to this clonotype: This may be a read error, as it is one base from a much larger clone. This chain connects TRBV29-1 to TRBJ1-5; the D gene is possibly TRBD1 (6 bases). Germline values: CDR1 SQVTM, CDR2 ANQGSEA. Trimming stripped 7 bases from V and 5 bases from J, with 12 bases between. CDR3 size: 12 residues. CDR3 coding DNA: TGCAGCGCGGGGGGGGGCCATCAGCCCCAGCATTTT. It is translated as CSAGGGHQPQHF.

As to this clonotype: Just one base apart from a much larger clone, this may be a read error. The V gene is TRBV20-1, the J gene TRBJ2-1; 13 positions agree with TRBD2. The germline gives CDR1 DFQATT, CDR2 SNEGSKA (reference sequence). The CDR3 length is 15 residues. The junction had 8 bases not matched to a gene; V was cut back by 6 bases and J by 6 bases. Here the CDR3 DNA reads TGCAGTGCGCCAATACTAGCGGGGGGGCCCAATGAGCAGTTCTTC. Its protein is CSAPILAGGPNEQFF.

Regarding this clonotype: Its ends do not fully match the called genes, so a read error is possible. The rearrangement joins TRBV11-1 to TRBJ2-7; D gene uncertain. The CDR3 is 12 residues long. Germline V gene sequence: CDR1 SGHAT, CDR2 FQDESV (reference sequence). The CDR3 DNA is TGTTCCAGCAGCTTAGTTTCCCACGAGCAATACTTC. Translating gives CSSSLVSHEQYF.

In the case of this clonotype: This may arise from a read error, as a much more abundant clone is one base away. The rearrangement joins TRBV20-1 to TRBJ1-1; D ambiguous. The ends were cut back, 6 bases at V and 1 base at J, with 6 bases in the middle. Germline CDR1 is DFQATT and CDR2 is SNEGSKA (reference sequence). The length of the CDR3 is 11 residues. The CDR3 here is CSACGNTEAFF. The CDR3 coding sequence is TGCAGTGCCTGCGGGAACACTGAAGCTTTCTTT.

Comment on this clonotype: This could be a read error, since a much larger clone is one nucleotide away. The CDR3 coding sequence is TGTGCCAGCAGCCAGACTAGCGGGAGTGGGGCAGATAAGCAGTATTTT. This gives the protein CASSQTSGSGADKQYF. This chain joins TRBV4-2 and TRBJ2-3; 12 positions agree with TRBD2. The CDR3 contains 16 residues. CDR1 LGHNA and CDR2 YNFKEQ come from the germline V gene.

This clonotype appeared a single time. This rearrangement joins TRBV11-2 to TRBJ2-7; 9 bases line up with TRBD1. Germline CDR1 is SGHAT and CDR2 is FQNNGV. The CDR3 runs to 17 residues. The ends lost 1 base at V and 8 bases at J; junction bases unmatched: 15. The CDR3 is CASSLGPPRQGVYKQYF. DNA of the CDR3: TGTGCCAGCAGCTTAGGGCCTCCGCGACAGGGGGTTTACAAGCAGTACTTC.

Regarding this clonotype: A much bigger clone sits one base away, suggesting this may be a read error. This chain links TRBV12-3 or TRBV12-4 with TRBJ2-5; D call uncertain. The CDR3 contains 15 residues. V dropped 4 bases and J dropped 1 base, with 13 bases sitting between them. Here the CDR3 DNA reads TGTGCCAGCAGTTACTGGACGGAACTCCAAGAGACCCAGTACTTC. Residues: CASSYWTELQETQYF.

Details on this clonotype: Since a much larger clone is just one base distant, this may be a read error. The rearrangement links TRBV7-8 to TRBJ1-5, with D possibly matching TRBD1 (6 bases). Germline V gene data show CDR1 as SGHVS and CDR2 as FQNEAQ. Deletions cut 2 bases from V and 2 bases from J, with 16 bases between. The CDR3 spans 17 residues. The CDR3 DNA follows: TGTGCCAGCAGCTTATGGCAGGGGATAATGGGCAATCAGCCCCAGCATTTT. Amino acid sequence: CASSLWQGIMGNQPQHF.

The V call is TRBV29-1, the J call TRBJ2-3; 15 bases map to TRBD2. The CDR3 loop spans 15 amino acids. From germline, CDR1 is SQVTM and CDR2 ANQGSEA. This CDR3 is CSIAGTSGRTDTQYF. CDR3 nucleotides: TGCAGTATTGCCGGGACTAGCGGGAGGACAGATACGCAGTATTTT.

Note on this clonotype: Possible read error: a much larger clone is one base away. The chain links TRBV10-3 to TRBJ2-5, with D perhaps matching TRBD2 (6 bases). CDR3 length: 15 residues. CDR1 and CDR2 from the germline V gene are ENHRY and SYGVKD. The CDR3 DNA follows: TGTGCCATCAGTGAGTCTAGCGGTTCCCAAGAGATCCAGTACTTC. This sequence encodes CAISESSGSQEIQYF.

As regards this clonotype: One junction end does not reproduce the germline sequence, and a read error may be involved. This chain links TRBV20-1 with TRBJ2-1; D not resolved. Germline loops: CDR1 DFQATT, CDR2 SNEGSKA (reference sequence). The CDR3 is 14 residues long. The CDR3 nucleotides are TGCAGTGTTAGAAGGCCCGCCTCCTACAATGAGCAGTTCTTC. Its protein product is CSVRRPASYNEQFF.

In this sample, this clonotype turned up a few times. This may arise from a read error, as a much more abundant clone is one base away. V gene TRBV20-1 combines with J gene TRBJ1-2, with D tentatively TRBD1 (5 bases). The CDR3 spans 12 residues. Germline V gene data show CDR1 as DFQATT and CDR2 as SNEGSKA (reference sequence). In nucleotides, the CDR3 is TGCAGTGCTAGAGACAGGGTATATGACTACACCTTC. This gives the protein CSARDRVYDYTF.

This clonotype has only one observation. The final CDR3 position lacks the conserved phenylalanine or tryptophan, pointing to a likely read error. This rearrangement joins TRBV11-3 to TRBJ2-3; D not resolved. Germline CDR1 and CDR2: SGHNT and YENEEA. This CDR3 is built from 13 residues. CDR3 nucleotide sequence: TGTGCCAGGAGCCCCCAGGCCACAAATACGCAGTATTAT. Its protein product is CARSPQATNTQYY.

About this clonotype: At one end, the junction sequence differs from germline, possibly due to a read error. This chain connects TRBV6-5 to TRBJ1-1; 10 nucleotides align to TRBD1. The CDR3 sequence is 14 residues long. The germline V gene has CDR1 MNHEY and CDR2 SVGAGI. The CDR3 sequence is CASSSGQGNTEAFF. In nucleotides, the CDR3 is TGTGCCAGTAGCTCGGGACAGGGGAACACTGAAGCCTTCTTT.

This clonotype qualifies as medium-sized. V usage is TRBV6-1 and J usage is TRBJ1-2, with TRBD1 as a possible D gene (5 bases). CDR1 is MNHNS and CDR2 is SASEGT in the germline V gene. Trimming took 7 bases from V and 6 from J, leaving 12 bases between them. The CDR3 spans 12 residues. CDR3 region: CASILRGDGYTF. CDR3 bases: TGTGCCAGCATTCTTAGAGGGGATGGCTACACCTTC.